This T cell receptor (beta chain) was recorded in a study of blood T cell repertoires in COVID-19. The overall study: Acute and convalescent COVID-19 samples came from the United States, Italy and Spain. T cells, B-cell-depleted T cells, or PBMCs supplied cDNA or gDNA.

How the authors handled the data: How many nucleated cells were present was estimated from reference gene primer amplification. Clones were sequenced by immunoSEQ multiplex PCR, and TCRdb holds only the in-frame ones, with some missing. D and trimming come from the DNA, and the V and J calls and clone size come from that table. The sample records some 290,000 clones, about 90% being singletons. CDR1 is MGHRA, CDR2 YSYEKL, per germline. The length of the CDR3 is 15 residues. Trimming at V came to 4 bases and at J to 4 bases, leaving 6 bases not matched to a gene. It was during active infection that Seattle patients were enrolled and then longitudinally followed.

The receptor was derived from a woman in her thirties with COVID-19, enrolled during active disease. V gene TRBV4-1 combines with J gene TRBJ2-2; 7 bases agree with TRBD1. Sequencing was performed on peripheral blood. The chain's CDR3 is CASSPRQGSTGELFF. For the CDR3, the DNA is TGCGCCAGCAGCCCCCGACAGGGTAGCACCGGGGAGCTGTTTTTT.